This entry features one T cell receptor (beta chain) sequence. The second PCR ran about 6 to 12 cycles with a sample-barcoded 5' primer and J-beta primers. TCRdb reprocessed the 5' RACE reads with MiXCR, giving one entry per CDR3 protein. Of 800,000 to 950,000 distinct CDR3 sequences in the sample, under 40% were seen once. The germline V and J ends were trimmed by 5 bases and 0 bases, with 14 bases remaining between them. Germline V CDR1 and CDR2: DFQATT, SNEGSKA (reference sequence). There are 15 residues in the CDR3. The data originate from a study of blood T cells in healthy people across ages. The specimen sequenced was blood. V usage is TRBV20-1 and J usage is TRBJ2-1, with D possibly TRBD2 on 6 matching bases. The receptor's source is a man younger than 35 in good health. CDR3 protein: CSAGVRGSSYNEQFF. As DNA, the CDR3 is TGCAGTGCTGGCGTCCGGGGGAGCTCCTACAATGAGCAGTTCTTC.